This passage covers 10 T cell receptor beta chains from one sample sequenced in a study of T-cell reconstitution after alpha-beta-depleted transplantation in children. Molecular barcoding with unique molecular identifiers was used for the TCRbeta library. MiXCR was run by TCRdb on the PCR reads, yielding one entry per CDR3 protein. Of over 400,000 distinct CDR3 sequences detected, roughly 43% appear once; the ten largest clones hold approximately 25%. The starting material was PBMCs, obtained before TCRalphabeta/CD19-depleted stem cell transplant. These receptors all come from a girl aged 2 to 9 with aplastic anemia, due to receive a stem cell transplant.

This chain links TRBV20-1 with TRBJ2-7, with D unclear. Germline lookup yields CDR1 DFQATT and CDR2 SNEGSKA (reference sequence). This CDR3 contains 15 residues. The V and J ends lost 0 bases and 0 bases respectively, with 12 bases between them. The CDR3 sequence is CSARDRVTDSYEQYF. In DNA, the CDR3 is TGCAGTGCTAGAGATCGAGTGACGGACTCCTACGAGCAGTACTTC.

The table lists this clonotype with a few counts. The rearrangement uses TRBV5-6 and TRBJ2-7; 8 bases match TRBD1. Germline V gene sequence: CDR1 SGHDT, CDR2 YYEEEE. With 2 bases clipped from V and 4 bases from J, the junction kept 2 bases outside the gene matches. This CDR3 contains 13 residues. CDR3 sequence reads: CASSFDRGYEQYF. The CDR3 DNA follows: TGTGCCAGCAGCTTTGACAGGGGTTACGAGCAGTACTTC.

This clonotype was counted a few times. V gene TRBV30 combines with J gene TRBJ2-1, with D possibly matching TRBD2 (5 bases). CDR3 length equals 13 residues. Per the germline V gene, CDR1 is GTSNPN and CDR2 is SVGIG (reference sequence). V lost 0 bases and J 7 bases, leaving 10 bases between the germline ends. The CDR3: CAWSVYPGNEQFF. The CDR3 region has the DNA TGTGCCTGGAGTGTATATCCGGGGAATGAGCAGTTCTTC. The whole variable domain, remainder taken from reference TRBV30 and TRBJ2-1, is SQTIHQWPATLVQPVGSPLSLECTVEGTSNPNLYWYRQAAGRGLQLLFYSVGIGQISSEVPQNLSASRPQDRQFILSSKKLLLSDSGFYLCAWSVYPGNEQFFGPGTRLTVL.

This clonotype was picked up many times. The chain recombines TRBV28 with TRBJ2-7; 8 nucleotides agree with TRBD2. Per the germline V gene, CDR1 is MDHEN and CDR2 is SYDVKM. CDR3 length: 15 amino acids. The V and J ends lost 4 bases and 2 bases, in that order; junction bases with no gene match: 7. CDR3 nucleotides: TGTGCCAGCAGTTCCCCCTCGGGGGGGACCTACGAGCAGTACTTC. This codes for CASSSPSGGTYEQYF.

J is TRBJ1-3 and V is TRBV28; D is possibly TRBD1 (5 bases). V was cut by 8 bases and J by 3 bases, with 14 bases left in between. Germline-derived CDR1 and CDR2 are MDHEN and SYDVKM. There are 14 residues in the CDR3. CDR3 loop: CASGLPGGGNTIYF. CDR3 bases: TGTGCCAGCGGCCTGCCCGGGGGTGGAAACACCATATATTTT.

This clonotype has at least ten counts. The chain has TRBV29-1 and TRBJ2-5; D is unresolved. CDR3 length: 13 residues. Trimming pared 4 bases from V and 4 bases from J, leaving 13 bases between. From germline, CDR1 is SQVTM and CDR2 ANQGSEA. The DNA for the CDR3 is TGCAGCGTTGGAGGAGCCAGAGGAGAGACCCAGTACTTC. Encoded protein: CSVGGARGETQYF.

Worth noting for this clonotype: It is likely a read error, because the conserved phenylalanine at the end of the CDR3 is missing. The chain is built from TRBV4-1 and TRBJ2-5; 8 nucleotides align to TRBD2. Germline values: CDR1 MGHRA, CDR2 YSYEKL. Trimming removed 6 bases from V and 5 bases from J; junction bases left unmatched: 11. The CDR3 has 15 residues. Here the CDR3 DNA reads TGCGCCAGCAGACAAATAGCGGGATGGGGGGAGACCCAGTACTCC. This translates into CASRQIAGWGETQYS.

This clonotype has a count of ten or more. The genes are TRBV12-3 or TRBV12-4 and TRBJ2-3, with TRBD2 matching 14 bases. Trimming at V came to 6 bases and at J to 6 bases, leaving 2 bases not matched to a gene. The CDR3 runs to 14 residues. CDR3 nucleotides: TGTGCCAGCAGAAGACTAGCGGGAGGGGATACGCAGTATTTT. Translated, it gives CASRRLAGGDTQYF.

The chain recombines TRBV28 with TRBJ2-7; 9 positions agree with TRBD1. The CDR3 extends over 16 amino acids. Germline lookup yields CDR1 MDHEN and CDR2 SYDVKM. V dropped 6 bases and J dropped 2; count of bases not matched to a gene: 11. CDR3 region: CASRNRGLTVPYEQYF. The CDR3 bases are TGTGCCAGCAGGAACAGGGGGCTGACTGTACCCTACGAGCAGTACTTC.

The chain couples TRBV28 to TRBJ2-1; D not resolved. Trimming pared 3 bases from V and 1 base from J, leaving 22 bases between. The germline V gene encodes CDR1 MDHEN and CDR2 SYDVKM. The CDR3 sequence is 19 residues long. The CDR3 DNA follows: TGTGCCAGCAGTTTCCGGGCGAGAGTTCGCGTGATGTCCTACAATGAGCAGTTCTTC. Translation: CASSFRARVRVMSYNEQFF.